The next 15 T cell receptor beta chains were all read from a single sample in a study of CD8 T cells in Susac syndrome. Random hexamers served to reverse transcribe roughly 0.5 to 1 ug RNA. TCRdb recomputed calls from the immunoSEQ multiplex PCR reads with MiXCR, one row per CDR3 protein. The table includes roughly 200,000 distinct CDR3 sequences, 85% to 95% detected once. Sequencing was carried out using CD4+ T cells from PBMCs. Receptors originate from a human donor in good health.

This chain connects TRBV30 to TRBJ2-3, with TRBD2 matching 9 bases. V lost 5 bases and J lost 6; bases outside the gene matches: 12. The CDR3 spans 15 residues. The V gene's germline CDR1 is GTSNPN and CDR2 SVGIG (reference sequence). CDR3 amino acids: CAWYHPWREGDTQYF. CDR3 coding DNA: TGTGCCTGGTACCATCCGTGGCGGGAGGGTGATACGCAGTATTTT. Combining the CDR3 with reference TRBV30 and TRBJ2-3 gives the whole variable domain SQTIHQWPATLVQPVGSPLSLECTVEGTSNPNLYWYRQAAGRGLQLLFYSVGIGQISSEVPQNLSASRPQDRQFILSSKKLLLSDSGFYLCAWYHPWREGDTQYFGPGTRLTVL.

The count of this clonotype is one. The chain couples TRBV20-1 to TRBJ1-4, with no clear D. The CDR3 covers 13 residues. The V gene lost 7 bases and the J gene lost 3 bases, with 12 bases spanning the gap. In germline, CDR1 is DFQATT, CDR2 SNEGSKA (reference sequence). CDR3 amino acids: CSGLTLSNEKLFF. The DNA for the CDR3 is TGCAGTGGTTTGACCCTCTCTAATGAAAAACTGTTTTTT.

Only one count was recorded for this clonotype. The CDR3 protein is CASKNDVNTEAFF. Written as DNA, the CDR3 is TGTGCCAGCAAGAATGACGTGAACACTGAAGCTTTCTTT. The V gene is TRBV28, the J gene TRBJ1-1, with D unclear. Germline V lookup: CDR1 MDHEN, CDR2 SYDVKM. V was trimmed by 7 bases and J by 0 bases, leaving 9 bases between them. This CDR3 contains 13 residues. Variable domain in full (rest from reference TRBV28 and TRBJ1-1): DVKVTQSSRYLVKRTGEKVFLECVQDMDHENMFWYRQDPGLGLRLIYFSYDVKMKEKGDIPEGYSVSREKKERFSLILESASTNQTSMYLCASKNDVNTEAFFGQGTRLTVV.

V and J are TRBV24-1 and TRBJ2-7, with TRBD1 matching 7 bases. This CDR3 is built from 16 residues. The V gene's germline CDR1 is KGHDR and CDR2 SFDVKD. V was clipped by 2 bases and J by 2 bases; unmatched bases: 8. The CDR3 here is CATSDSPDRTPYEQYF. CDR3 sequence (DNA): TGTGCCACCAGTGATTCCCCGGACAGGACGCCCTACGAGCAGTACTTC.

The chain uses TRBV20-1 and TRBJ2-7, with unresolved D. In germline, CDR1 is DFQATT, CDR2 SNEGSKA (reference sequence). V lost 2 bases and J lost 0, with 2 bases in between. This CDR3 spans 11 amino acids. CDR3 region: CSARHSYEQYF. Here the CDR3 DNA reads TGCAGTGCTAGACACTCCTACGAGCAGTACTTC.

The chain is built from TRBV30 and TRBJ2-7, with TRBD2 matching over 13 bases. The CDR3 length is 13 residues. Germline CDR1 GTSNPN, CDR2 SVGIG (reference sequence). Losses at the gene ends were 7 bases for V and 2 bases for J; bases not matched to a gene: 2. The CDR3 loop is CALGLAGTYEQYF. In DNA, the CDR3 is TGTGCCTTGGGACTAGCGGGGACCTACGAGCAGTACTTC.

The rearrangement uses TRBV30 and TRBJ1-5; D is undetermined. The ends were cut back, 1 base at V and 5 bases at J, with 12 bases in the middle. Germline V gene lookup returns CDR1 GTSNPN and CDR2 SVGIG (reference sequence). The length of the CDR3 is 14 residues. The CDR3 DNA reads as TGTGCCTGGAGTGAAGGACGGAAATATCAGCCCCAGCATTTT. Translated, it gives CAWSEGRKYQPQHF.

V gene TRBV3-1 combines with J gene TRBJ2-1; the D gene is possibly TRBD1 (8 bases). CDR3 length: 16 residues. The germline gives CDR1 LGHDT, CDR2 YNNKEL (reference sequence). Between the trimmed V and J ends, which lost 1 base and 10 bases, there was a span of 20 bases. The CDR3 nucleotides read TGTGCCAGCAGCCAAGGGGGGGGACAGGTAATCCGCGAGCAGTTCTTC. Translated, it gives CASSQGGGQVIREQFF.

The chain couples TRBV29-1 to TRBJ2-2, with TRBD1 as a possible D gene (6 bases). There are 14 residues in the CDR3. V was clipped by 7 bases and J by 5 bases, with 17 bases between them. Germline CDR1 is SQVTM and CDR2 is ANQGSEA. The chain's CDR3 is CSAARDTKTGELFF. Written as DNA, the CDR3 is TGCAGCGCGGCCCGGGACACTAAAACCGGGGAGCTGTTTTTT.

The rearrangement joins TRBV7-3 to TRBJ2-1; D may correspond to TRBD1 or TRBD2 (5 bases each). Per germline, CDR1 SGHTA and CDR2 FQGTGA. The CDR3 extends over 15 amino acids. Deletions cut 4 bases from V and 8 bases from J, with 18 bases between. CDR3 sequence: CASSSTPGPGHEQFF. CDR3 nucleotides: TGTGCCAGCAGCTCTACTCCGGGACCCGGGCATGAGCAGTTCTTC.

This chain uses TRBV6-5 with TRBJ1-1; perhaps TRBD1 as D (5 bases). The germline V and J ends were trimmed by 5 bases and 1 base, with 14 bases remaining between them. Germline V lookup: CDR1 MNHEY, CDR2 SVGAGI. The length of the CDR3 is 15 residues. CDR3 nucleotides: TGTGCCAGCAGTGGGACCCGGACGGCGAACACTGAAGCTTTCTTT. Residues: CASSGTRTANTEAFF.

The CDR3 protein is CASSLARRTNEQFF. The CDR3 bases are TGTGCCAGCAGTTTAGCGCGGCGAACCAATGAGCAGTTCTTC. The V call is TRBV12-3 or TRBV12-4, the J call TRBJ2-1; D is uncertain. With 0 bases removed from V and 6 bases from J, the gap between germline ends came to 9 bases. The CDR3 is 14 residues long.

This sequence joins TRBV6-2 or TRBV6-3 and TRBJ2-1, with 8 bases lining up with TRBD2. Germline CDR1 MNHEY, CDR2 SVGEGT. V was clipped by 8 bases and J by 2 bases; unmatched bases: 11. The CDR3 is made up of 16 amino acids. CDR3 loop: CASAALGGRTYNEQFF. Written as DNA, the CDR3 is TGTGCCAGCGCCGCTCTTGGCGGGAGGACCTACAATGAGCAGTTCTTC.

CDR3 sequence: CASSQPRDTRSGNTIYF. CDR3 coding DNA: TGCGCCAGCAGCCAGCCCCGGGACACCCGCTCTGGAAACACCATATATTTT. This chain connects TRBV4-3 to TRBJ1-3; weak D call: TRBD1 (6 bases). CDR1 is LGHNA and CDR2 is YSLEER in the germline V gene. V lost 3 bases and J lost 0, with 15 bases in between. The CDR3 covers 17 residues.

The chain employs TRBV4-1 and TRBJ1-1; D gene uncertain. CDR3 size: 15 residues. Per the germline V gene, CDR1 is MGHRA and CDR2 is YSYEKL. V lost 4 bases to trimming and J lost 6 bases, with 18 bases between them. DNA of the CDR3: TGCGCCAGCAGCCCCTCCTCACGGTTTCCCCCTGAAGCTTTCTTT. Amino acid sequence: CASSPSSRFPPEAFF.